This is a list of T cell receptor beta chains from one sample in a study of STAT3 mutations in large granular lymphocyte leukemia. TCRdb's table, derived via immunoSEQ multiplex PCR, lists solely in-frame clones and lacks some. The sample gives about 2,400 clones, less than 75% of which show up once; roughly 90% is in the top ten. Sequencing used peripheral blood mononuclear cells. These receptor sequences come from a woman in her forties or fifties with T-cell large granular lymphocyte leukemia. Some clones in this sample may be carry-over from other donors' samples. Both conserved end residues are part of each CDR3. A D gene is named only where the DNA matches it firmly. Clone sizes are given selectively: once, few, many, or a class where the clone is expanded.

d_call: NA; clone_size: NA; cdr3_length: 13; j_call: TRBJ1-3; v_call: TRBV30; cdr3_aa: CAWERSSGNTIYF; cdr3_nt: TGTGCCTGGGAGAGGAGCTCTGGAAACACCATATATTTT
d_call: NA; clone_size: few; cdr3_length: 15; j_call: TRBJ2-5; v_call: TRBV4-2; cdr3_aa: CASSQDEEQGETQYF; cdr3_nt: TGTGCCAGCAGCCAAGATGAAGAGCAAGGAGAGACCCAGTACTTC
d_call: NA; clone_size: NA; cdr3_length: 14; j_call: TRBJ2-7; v_call: TRBV30; cdr3_aa: CAWSRLQGSYEQYF; cdr3_nt: TGTGCCTGGAGCAGACTTCAGGGATCCTACGAGCAGTACTTC
d_call: TRBD1; clone_size: NA; cdr3_length: 13; j_call: TRBJ2-7; v_call: TRBV18; cdr3_aa: CASSVGQGYEQYF; cdr3_nt: TGTGCCAGCTCCGTAGGACAGGGGTACGAGCAGTACTTC
d_call: TRBD1; clone_size: NA; cdr3_length: 15; j_call: TRBJ2-1; v_call: TRBV25-1; cdr3_aa: CASRKSGQHYNEQFF; cdr3_nt: TGTGCCAGTCGTAAGTCGGGACAGCACTACAATGAGCAGTTCTTC
d_call: NA; clone_size: NA; cdr3_length: 14; j_call: TRBJ2-7; v_call: TRBV18; cdr3_aa: CASSPNSQIYEQYF; cdr3_nt: TGTGCCAGCTCACCAAATTCACAGATTTACGAGCAGTACTTC
d_call: TRBD1; clone_size: NA; cdr3_length: 16; j_call: TRBJ1-2; v_call: TRBV5-1; cdr3_aa: CASSLGRDREEYGYTF; cdr3_nt: TGCGCCAGCAGCTTGGGACGGGACAGGGAGGAATATGGCTACACCTTC
d_call: NA; clone_size: few; cdr3_length: 12; j_call: TRBJ2-3; v_call: TRBV7-9; cdr3_aa: CASSLETDTQYF; cdr3_nt: TGTGCCAGCAGCTTGGAGACAGATACGCAGTATTTT
d_call: NA; clone_size: NA; cdr3_length: 14; j_call: TRBJ2-7; v_call: TRBV25-1; cdr3_aa: CASSEQGGSYEQYF; cdr3_nt: TGTGCCAGCAGTGAACAGGGTGGGTCCTACGAGCAGTACTTC
d_call: NA; clone_size: NA; cdr3_length: 13; j_call: TRBJ1-1; v_call: TRBV30; cdr3_aa: CAWRDRGGTEAFF; cdr3_nt: TGTGCCTGGAGAGACCGGGGGGGCACTGAAGCTTTCTTT
d_call: NA; clone_size: NA; cdr3_length: 14; j_call: TRBJ2-5; v_call: TRBV5-1; cdr3_aa: CASSLLSGQETQYF; cdr3_nt: TGCGCCAGCAGCTTGCTTTCCGGACAAGAGACCCAGTACTTC
d_call: NA; clone_size: NA; cdr3_length: 14; j_call: TRBJ2-5; v_call: TRBV27; cdr3_aa: CASSRDGPQETQYF; cdr3_nt: TGTGCCAGCAGTCGGGACGGACCCCAAGAGACCCAGTACTTC
d_call: NA; clone_size: NA; cdr3_length: 11; j_call: TRBJ2-7; v_call: TRBV5-1; cdr3_aa: CASSSTYEQYF; cdr3_nt: TGCGCCAGCAGCTCGACCTACGAGCAGTACTTC
d_call: TRBD1; clone_size: NA; cdr3_length: 14; j_call: TRBJ2-7; v_call: TRBV29-1; cdr3_aa: CSVEPGQGAYEQYF; cdr3_nt: TGCAGCGTAGAACCGGGACAGGGGGCATACGAGCAGTACTTC
d_call: NA; clone_size: NA; cdr3_length: 15; j_call: TRBJ1-2; v_call: TRBV6-6; cdr3_aa: CASSYQGRIGYGYTF; cdr3_nt: TGTGCCAGCAGTTACCAGGGGCGCATTGGATATGGCTACACCTTC
d_call: TRBD1; clone_size: NA; cdr3_length: 15; j_call: TRBJ1-2; v_call: TRBV6-5; cdr3_aa: CASIPGQGANYGYTF; cdr3_nt: TGTGCCAGCATTCCAGGACAGGGAGCTAACTATGGCTACACCTTC
d_call: TRBD1; clone_size: NA; cdr3_length: 15; j_call: TRBJ1-5; v_call: TRBV7-9; cdr3_aa: CASSPDRVGNQPQHF; cdr3_nt: TGTGCCAGCAGCCCCGACAGGGTTGGCAATCAGCCCCAGCATTTT
d_call: NA; clone_size: NA; cdr3_length: 13; j_call: TRBJ2-7; v_call: TRBV4-3; cdr3_aa: CASSQGDSYEQYF; cdr3_nt: TGCGCCAGCAGCCAAGGGGACTCCTACGAGCAGTACTTC
d_call: NA; clone_size: few; cdr3_length: 15; j_call: TRBJ2-7; v_call: TRBV6-5; cdr3_aa: CASKADRFTTYEQYF; cdr3_nt: TGTGCCAGCAAGGCCGACAGATTTACTACCTACGAGCAGTACTTC
d_call: TRBD1; clone_size: NA; cdr3_length: 14; j_call: TRBJ2-7; v_call: TRBV5-1; cdr3_aa: CASSEGRGPNEQYF; cdr3_nt: TGCGCCAGCAGCGAGGGCAGGGGGCCTAACGAGCAGTACTTC
d_call: TRBD2; clone_size: NA; cdr3_length: 14; j_call: TRBJ2-7; v_call: TRBV13; cdr3_aa: CASRRAGGRYEQYF; cdr3_nt: TGTGCCAGCAGACGAGCGGGGGGCCGCTACGAGCAGTACTTC
d_call: NA; clone_size: NA; cdr3_length: 13; j_call: TRBJ2-7; v_call: TRBV18; cdr3_aa: CASSPSAVYEQYF; cdr3_nt: TGTGCCAGCTCACCATCAGCGGTCTACGAGCAGTACTTC
d_call: TRBD2; clone_size: few; cdr3_length: 17; j_call: TRBJ2-3; v_call: TRBV7-9; cdr3_aa: CASSSHLAGESTDTQYF; cdr3_nt: TGTGCCAGCAGCTCGCACCTAGCGGGAGAGAGCACAGATACGCAGTATTTT
d_call: TRBD1; clone_size: NA; cdr3_length: 16; j_call: TRBJ1-2; v_call: TRBV5-1; cdr3_aa: CASSFPGTGGDYGYTF; cdr3_nt: TGCGCCAGCAGCTTCCCCGGGACAGGGGGTGACTATGGCTACACCTTC
d_call: NA; clone_size: NA; cdr3_length: 14; j_call: TRBJ2-5; v_call: TRBV5-1; cdr3_aa: CASSFMVPKETQYF; cdr3_nt: TGCGCCAGCAGCTTTATGGTCCCCAAAGAGACCCAGTACTTC
d_call: TRBD1; clone_size: NA; cdr3_length: 14; j_call: TRBJ2-7; v_call: TRBV13; cdr3_aa: CASSLRGTGREQYF; cdr3_nt: TGTGCCAGCAGCTTACGAGGGACAGGGAGAGAGCAGTACTTC
d_call: NA; clone_size: NA; cdr3_length: 14; j_call: TRBJ1-1; v_call: TRBV6-5; cdr3_aa: CASRDWSEDTEAFF; cdr3_nt: TGTGCCTCCCGGGATTGGAGCGAGGACACTGAAGCTTTCTTT
d_call: NA; clone_size: NA; cdr3_length: 11; j_call: TRBJ2-1; v_call: TRBV30; cdr3_aa: CAWILGNEQFF; cdr3_nt: TGTGCCTGGATCCTCGGGAATGAGCAGTTCTTC
d_call: NA; clone_size: NA; cdr3_length: 14; j_call: TRBJ1-5; v_call: TRBV5-1; cdr3_aa: CASSLDGGGQPQHF; cdr3_nt: TGCGCCAGCAGCTTGGATGGAGGGGGTCAGCCCCAGCATTTT